This TCR beta chain was captured by sequencing in a study of blood T cells in healthy people across ages. The length of the CDR3 is 14 residues. Study conclusions and caveats: Donor CMV infection status was unknown, possibly confounding age-related changes in expanded clonotypes.

Concerning this clonotype itself: Its antigen is unidentified.

Alongside a J-beta primer mix, a sample-barcoded 5' primer served in a second PCR lasting about 7 to 11 cycles. Template switching added a 12-random-nucleotide identifier to every cDNA molecule. TCRdb ran MiXCR on the 5' RACE reads and lists one entry per CDR3 protein. The sample holds 800,000 to 950,000 distinct CDR3 sequences, around 34% seen once. Isolation per sample recovered at least 7 million PBMCs. RNA extraction gave at least 5 micrograms of total RNA per sample. The sequencing sample was made of blood. This receptor was identified in a man between 18 and 35 years old in good health. The V and J genes are TRBV12-3 or TRBV12-4 and TRBJ2-5; D ambiguous. With the DNA end fitting TRBJ2-1 better, the J assignment may be wrong. The CDR3, as DNA: TGTGCCAGCAGTGTGTGGAAAGACCAAGAGACCCAGTTCTTC. Amino acids: CASSVWKDQETQFF.